One sample yielded the 16 T cell receptor beta chains listed below, sequenced in a study of shared clonotypes between healthy human individuals. Data came from immunoSEQ multiplex PCR; TCRdb stores just in-frame clones and leaves some out. The sample includes over a million clones, approximately 80% of them seen just once. The sample consisted of memory CD4+ T cells from PBMCs. Regarding subset: CD45RA-negative fraction. Receptor source: a man aged 18-30 years in good health. Some clones in this sample may be carry-over from other donors' samples.

The V gene is TRBV4-1, the J gene TRBJ2-7, with 7 bases aligning to TRBD1. The trim removed 4 bases at V and 5 bases at J, leaving 5 bases unmatched. Germline CDR1 is MGHRA and CDR2 is YSYEKL. This CDR3 contains 13 residues. This CDR3 is CASSPRTGDEQYF. The CDR3 DNA reads TGCGCCAGCAGCCCACGTACAGGGGACGAGCAGTACTTC.

DNA of the CDR3: TGCAGCGCCGACAGGTCCGATGAGCAGTTCTTC. It codes for CSADRSDEQFF. The chain joins TRBV29-1 to TRBJ2-1; TRBD1 might be the D (6 bases). V lost 7 bases to trimming and J lost 8 bases, with 12 bases between them. Germline values: CDR1 SQVTM, CDR2 ANQGSEA. CDR3 size: 11 residues.

In nucleotides, the CDR3 is TGTGCCAGCCCGGTTAATTCTGGGCAGTCACATTACGAAGAGACCCAGTACTTC. Protein product: CASPVNSGQSHYEETQYF. This rearrangement joins TRBV14 to TRBJ2-5; D not certain. V was pared by 8 bases and J by 3 bases, with 28 bases between. The CDR3 extends over 18 amino acids. CDR1 SGHDN and CDR2 FVKESK come from the germline V gene. Variable domain in full (rest from reference TRBV14 and TRBJ2-5): EAGVTQFPSHSVIEKGQTVTLRCDPISGHDNLYWYRRVMGKEIKFLLHFVKESKQDESGMPNNRFLAERTGGTYSTLKVQPAELEDSGVYFCASPVNSGQSHYEETQYFGPGTRLLVL.

The rearrangement joins TRBV28 to TRBJ1-5; possibly TRBD1 for D (6 bases). CDR1 and CDR2 from the germline V gene are MDHEN and SYDVKM. This CDR3 is 13 amino acids long. Trimming cost V 5 bases and J 9 bases, with 14 bases left between them. The CDR3 nucleotides are TGTGCCAGCAGTGGGAGCCGGGGGCGGCCCCAGCATTTT. The encoded protein is CASSGSRGRPQHF.

This clone turned up a few times. This chain uses TRBV27 with TRBJ1-1; possible D gene TRBD1, 5 bases. Germline CDR1 reads MNHEY; CDR2 reads SMNVEV (reference sequence). CDR3 length equals 13 residues. Trimming left V 6 bases short and J 4 bases short, with 12 bases between. The CDR3 bases are TGTGCCAGCAGATCAGGGAGGACCACTGAAGCTTTCTTT. Protein product: CASRSGRTTEAFF.

This clone was found many times. The V gene is TRBV11-2, the J gene TRBJ1-4; 7 positions match TRBD1. Germline V lookup: CDR1 SGHAT, CDR2 FQNNGV. There are 15 residues in the CDR3. V gave up 4 bases and J gave up 4 bases; unmatched junction bases: 6. The CDR3 sequence is CASSSAGGLNEKLFF. DNA of the CDR3: TGTGCCAGCAGCTCAGCAGGGGGACTTAATGAAAAACTGTTTTTT.

The CDR3 bases are TGTGCCAGCAGCCGTACCGGGACAGATTACGAGCAGTACTTC. The encoded protein is CASSRTGTDYEQYF. The chain recombines TRBV7-2 with TRBJ2-7; 7 nucleotides match TRBD1. Trimming took 5 bases from V and 4 from J; bases not matched to a gene: 8. CDR1 and CDR2 from the germline V gene are SGHTA and FQGNSA. The CDR3 sequence is 14 residues long.

The chain recombines TRBV5-4 with TRBJ2-7; D possibly corresponds to TRBD2 (5 bases). From germline, CDR1 is SGHNT and CDR2 YYREEE (reference sequence). The CDR3 extends over 15 amino acids. V gave up 0 bases and J gave up 7 bases, with 17 bases separating them. CDR3 in DNA: TGTGCCAGCAGCTTGGCCGGGGTAGGATCGGGGGAGCAGTACTTC. Amino acid sequence: CASSLAGVGSGEQYF.

The chain couples TRBV2 to TRBJ2-2; 13 nucleotides match TRBD2. CDR3 length equals 15 residues. Germline trimming cut 4 bases from V and 7 bases from J; bases unmatched to any gene: 3. CDR1 and CDR2 from the germline V gene are SNHLY and FYNNEI. In DNA, the CDR3 is TGTGCCAGCAGTGGACTAGCGGGAGGAGGCGGGGAGCTGTTTTTT. Residues: CASSGLAGGGGELFF. Full variable domain (remainder filled in from reference TRBV2 and TRBJ2-2): EPEVTQTPSHQVTQMGQEVILRCVPISNHLYFYWYRQILGQKVEFLVSFYNNEISEKSEIFDDQFSVERPDGSNFTLKIRSTKLEDSAMYFCASSGLAGGGGELFFGEGSRLTVL.

The chain couples TRBV2 to TRBJ2-2; a possible D gene is TRBD2 (6 bases). The CDR3 loop spans 14 amino acids. Trimming removed 3 bases at V and 6 bases at J, with 11 bases between. CDR1 is SNHLY, CDR2 FYNNEI, per germline. CDR3 sequence: CASSETTRAGELFF. CDR3 bases: TGTGCCAGCAGTGAGACGACTAGGGCCGGGGAGCTGTTTTTT.

This clone was recorded only once. The rearrangement links TRBV7-3 to TRBJ1-2; 7 bases are a match to TRBD1. CDR1 SGHTA and CDR2 FQGTGA come from the germline V gene. The V gene end was trimmed by 0 bases and the J gene end by 4 bases; junction bases not matched to a gene: 5. This CDR3 comprises 15 residues. CDR3 residues: CASSLTTGPLYGYTF. The CDR3, as DNA: TGTGCCAGCAGCTTAACGACAGGGCCACTCTATGGCTACACCTTC.

This sequence joins TRBV28 and TRBJ1-3; D ambiguous. The CDR3 spans 15 residues. Trimming removed 4 bases from V and 4 bases from J, with 14 bases in between. Looked up from germline, CDR1 is MDHEN and CDR2 is SYDVKM. The CDR3 DNA reads as TGTGCCAGCAGTTCGGCCGGGAGTAAGGGAAACACCATATATTTT. Encoded protein: CASSSAGSKGNTIYF.

This clone showed up just once. The genes are TRBV7-9 and TRBJ1-1; D is undetermined. V was shortened by 5 bases and J by 0 bases, with 13 bases between the two germline ends. The CDR3 covers 15 residues. The germline V gene has CDR1 SEHNR and CDR2 FQNEAQ (reference sequence). CDR3 in DNA: TGTGCCAGCAGCGCAATGTCGAGAATGAACACTGAAGCTTTCTTT. Translated: CASSAMSRMNTEAFF.

The chain carries TRBV30 and TRBJ2-7; D is ambiguous. Germline V CDR1 and CDR2: GTSNPN, SVGIG (reference sequence). Between the trimmed V and J ends, which lost 3 bases and 3 bases, there was a span of 9 bases. This CDR3 contains 12 residues. DNA of the CDR3: TGTGCCTGGAGGGGCCCAAACTACGAGCAGTACTTC. It yields the protein CAWRGPNYEQYF.

The chain uses TRBV18 and TRBJ2-7; D is undetermined. This CDR3 has 14 amino acids. The V gene's germline CDR1 is KGHSH and CDR2 LQKENI. Trimming pared 0 bases from V and 8 bases from J, leaving 14 bases between. The CDR3 DNA follows: TGTGCCAGCTCACCACCACGGACCGGGTCTCAGCAGTACTTC. Its translation: CASSPPRTGSQQYF.

CDR3 DNA: TGTGCCAGCAGCTTAGGAGGGGTCCCGAACACTGAAGCTTTCTTT. Its translation is CASSLGGVPNTEAFF. The chain is built from TRBV7-6 and TRBJ1-1, with a weak D call TRBD1 (5 bases). The CDR3 is made up of 15 amino acids. Germline loops: CDR1 SGHVS, CDR2 FNYEAQ. Trimming removed 1 base from V and 1 base from J, with 10 bases in between.